This paragraph covers one TCR beta chain sequence. The antigen is undetermined. The sample comes from a study of long-term antiretroviral therapy in people with HIV. Survey level was the resolution at which the v3.0 immunoSEQ assay ran. TCRdb's copy holds only in-frame clones and misses some; the assay was immunoSEQ multiplex PCR. The sample includes about 34,000 clones, around 79% seen only once; the top ten take approximately 3.4%. General study findings and limits: Clones with expansion before ART led the repertoire at all time points.

Germline CDR1 MNHNS, CDR2 SASEGT. V was clipped by 6 bases and J by 7 bases; unmatched bases: 12. This CDR3 region has 15 residues. At least two post-ART and at least one pre-ART PBMC sample were available for each donor. Here the sequenced sample was unsorted PBMCs, taken 1.9 years after starting antiretroviral therapy. The TCR originated in a man between 18 and 29 years old with HIV. This rearrangement joins TRBV6-1 to TRBJ2-1; TRBD1 agrees at 7 bases. CDR3 in DNA: TGTGCCAGCAGCGCTGACAGGGTATATGGAAATGAGCAGTTCTTC. Its translation: CASSADRVYGNEQFF.